A single T cell receptor (beta chain) is shown here with its context. Its specific antigen is unknown. No base quality information exists; no much larger clone differs at one position. V is cut by 3 bases and J by 2 bases, and the space between the germline ends is 22 bases. Reading from cysteine to phenylalanine, the CDR3 counts 18 amino acids. Only the CDR3 DNA is retained, 54 bases long and in frame from the first base. The CDR1 and CDR2 encoded by the germline V gene are KGHSH and LQKENI. The data derive from a study of human T cells and chemical hapten exposure (dated by TCRdb to the early 2020s). For context, the study as a whole: For sensitization, 2% DPC in acetone was applied to a 2 cm by 2 cm area of upper inner arm skin. Throughout the study period of roughly 24 weeks, patients also received therapeutic DPC doses to the scalp every week. Patch testing was done on the upper back using Finn chambers containing 0.01% DPC, and results were scored after 6 days according to International Contact Dermatitis Research Group standards. Most of the patients in the cohort were female, and the cohort covered alopecia areata with under or over 50% scalp involvement, alopecia totalis and alopecia universalis. Libraries were pooled for sequencing, and variation in per-sample TCR yields was attributed mainly to small differences in library volumes within the pool. This study followed changes in the peripheral blood TCR repertoire in vivo during primary and secondary sensitization of alopecia patients to the hapten diphenylcyclopropenone (DPC). Patient blood was sampled pre-sensitization (week 0) and at 2, 6 and about 24 weeks after DPC sensitization. Twenty-nine alopecia patients gave blood for TCR sequencing at one to four time points (pre-sensitization, 2, 6 and 24 weeks).

Here is what the overall study found, with its caveats: Significantly more large CDR3 similarity clusters were formed by expanded TCRs than by pre-sensitization or healthy control sets, consistent with antigen-driven responses. After repeated subsampling, the strength of the expansion versus patch-test correlation and the threshold at which it became significant changed. DPC sensitization did not change the number of TCRs with a frequency above 1 in 1000, and there was no evidence of changes in global repertoire structure. A positive correlation was found between the number of PT1 expanded TCRs and patch test score, with significance reached at thresholds 8, 16 and 32 but not 4. All patients had alopecia, a presumed autoimmune disease, so their immune response might differ from that of healthy individuals.

Libraries were constructed by RACE. Data came from a NextSeq 500. During library preparation, unique molecular identifiers were attached to individual cDNA molecules so that TCRs could be counted in a quantitative, reproducible way. Each blood RNA sample was used to sequence both TCR alpha and TCR beta chains. On the study's bioinformatics: Samples had a median of roughly 100,000 TCRs, with a range from roughly 23,224 to 700,000. V, J and CDR3 annotation of the TCR reads was carried out using the Decombinator software suite. To make PS versus PT1 abundance plots, every sample was subsampled to the same number of TCRs (28,000). TCRs were defined as expanded if absent before sensitization and observed at least eight times at the 2-week time point. Using fastp at Q25 and MiXCR, TCRdb reprocessed the public reads and kept productive beta chains. Identical CDR3 protein sequences are pooled into one entry, listed with their most common genes and DNA. These V and J calls rely on TCRdb rather than the paper's analysis. The sample records around 300,000 distinct CDR3 sequences, about 5.4% of which are singletons. The top ten clonotypes cover less than 9% of the sample.

The time point label of this sample denotes: pre-sensitization, week 0. The sample's treatment or condition, from its label and the paper: therapeutic diphenylcyclopropenone sensitization with weekly scalp DPC. At each patch-test visit, blood was drawn before the patch test was applied. Patients were considered eligible if aged 18 to 70, diagnosed with alopecia and deemed suitable for DPC therapy, and patients were excluded if pregnant. Total RNA was extracted from unfractionated whole blood that had been collected in Tempus Blood RNA tubes. The receptor's source is a woman younger than 35 with alopecia areata. Some clones in this sample may be carry-over from other donors' samples. The sample in question was whole blood, obtained in connection with sensitization to the hapten diphenylcyclopropenone (DPC). The rearrangement joined TRBV18 to TRBJ1-2; TRBD1 could be the D gene, as 5 bases match. In nucleotides, the sequence is TGTGCCAGCTCACCCTTTACTCCCCAAGGGGAGATAAACTATGGCTACACCTTC. This gives the protein CASSPFTPQGEINYGYTF.